The sequence of this TCR beta chain was determined in a study of T cell changes during pregnancy in multiple sclerosis (dated 2019 in TCRdb). Regarding the complete study: The study looked at changes in the T cell repertoire across pregnancy in women with multiple sclerosis.

From the cysteine up to the phenylalanine, the CDR3 has a length of 14 residues. Left in the record is the CDR3 DNA by itself, 42 bases read in frame from the first base. The germline V gene yields MNHNS for CDR1 and SASEGT for CDR2. V drops 6 bases and J drops 6 bases, leaving 16 bases in between. On this clone itself: Its antigen specificity is not known. The record has no base qualities; no much larger clone is one base away.

The library was generated by the immunoSEQ multiplex PCR assay. The source is immuneACCESS, and TCRdb retained only in-frame sequences with V and J called. Part of the clones is not carried over; for the studies checked, unresolved V genes explain less than half of this, and the remainder is unexplained. Within this sample are about 40,000 clones, with roughly 90% of them counted one time only. The ten biggest clones cover more than 0.4% of the sample. The sample here was CD4+ T cells from peripheral blood mononuclear cells, taken in the third trimester of pregnancy. This sequence was found in a female donor with multiple sclerosis, enrolled in a pregnancy study. The chain employs TRBV6-1 and TRBJ2-3; no D gene call is confident. The nucleotide sequence reads as follows: TGTGCCAGCAGGGGTATTGGGCTTGGGGATACGCAGTATTTT. The translation is CASRGIGLGDTQYF.